This T cell receptor (beta chain) was identified during a study of cytomegalovirus exposure and HLA in healthy donors. Study results and limitations: What was likely a sequencing artifact was a cluster of highly shared sequence variants.

Germline trimming cut 7 bases from V and 6 bases from J; bases unmatched to any gene: 11. Germline values: CDR1 LNHDA, CDR2 SQIVND (reference sequence). CDR3 length: 14 amino acids. PCR was performed using 60 Vbeta and 13 Jbeta primers. Produced via immunoSEQ multiplex PCR; TCRdb's table is partial and in-frame only. The profile shows about 130,000 clones, 65% to 80% of them singletons. With regard to this clone: Its antigen is as yet unknown.

The sequencing sample was made of PBMCs. The chain combines TRBV19 with TRBJ2-7, with 8 bases aligning to TRBD2. This sequence was found in a male donor in good health and CMV-seronegative. The CDR3 sequence is CASNRGGLDFEQYF. The CDR3 DNA sequence: TGTGCCAGTAACCGGGGGGGCCTTGACTTCGAGCAGTACTTC.